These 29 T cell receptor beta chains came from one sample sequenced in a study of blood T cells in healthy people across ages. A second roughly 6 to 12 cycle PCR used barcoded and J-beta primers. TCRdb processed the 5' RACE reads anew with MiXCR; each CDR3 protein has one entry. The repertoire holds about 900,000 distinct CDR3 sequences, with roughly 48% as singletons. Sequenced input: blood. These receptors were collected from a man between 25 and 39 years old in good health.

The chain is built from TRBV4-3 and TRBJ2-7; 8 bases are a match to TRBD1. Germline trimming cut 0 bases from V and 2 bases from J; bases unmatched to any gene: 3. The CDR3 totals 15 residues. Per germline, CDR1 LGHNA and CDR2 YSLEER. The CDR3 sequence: CASSQDNRGAYEQYF. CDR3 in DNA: TGCGCCAGCAGCCAAGATAACAGGGGGGCCTACGAGCAGTACTTC.

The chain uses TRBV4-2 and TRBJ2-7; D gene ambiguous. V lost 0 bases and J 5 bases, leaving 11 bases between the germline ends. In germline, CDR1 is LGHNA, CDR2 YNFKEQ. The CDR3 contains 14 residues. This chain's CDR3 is CASSQENGVHEQYF. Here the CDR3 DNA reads TGTGCCAGCAGCCAAGAAAATGGGGTCCACGAGCAGTACTTC.

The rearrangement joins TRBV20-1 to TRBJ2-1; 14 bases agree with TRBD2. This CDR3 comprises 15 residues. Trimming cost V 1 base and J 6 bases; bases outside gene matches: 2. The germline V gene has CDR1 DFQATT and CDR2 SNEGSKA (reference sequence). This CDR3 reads CSARGTSGRTNEQFF. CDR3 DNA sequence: TGCAGTGCTAGAGGGACTAGCGGGAGGACCAATGAGCAGTTCTTC.

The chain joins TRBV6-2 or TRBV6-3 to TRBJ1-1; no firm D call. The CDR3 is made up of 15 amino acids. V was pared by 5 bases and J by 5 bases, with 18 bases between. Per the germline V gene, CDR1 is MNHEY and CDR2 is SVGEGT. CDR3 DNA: TGTGCCAGCAGTCCCCAACGGCGTATGGGAACTGAAGCTTTCTTT. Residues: CASSPQRRMGTEAFF.

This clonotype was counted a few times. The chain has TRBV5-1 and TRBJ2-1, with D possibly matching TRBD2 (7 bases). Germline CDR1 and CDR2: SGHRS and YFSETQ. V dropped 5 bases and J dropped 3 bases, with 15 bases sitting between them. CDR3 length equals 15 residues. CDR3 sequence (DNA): TGCGCCAGCAGAGCGGACGGGGGGCTCTACAATGAGCAGTTCTTC. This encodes CASRADGGLYNEQFF.

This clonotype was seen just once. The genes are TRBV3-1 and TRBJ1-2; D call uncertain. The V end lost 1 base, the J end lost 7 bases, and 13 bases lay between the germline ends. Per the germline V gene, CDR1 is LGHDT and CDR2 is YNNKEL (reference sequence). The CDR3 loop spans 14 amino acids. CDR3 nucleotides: TGTGCCAGCAGCCAAGCTCGGGGTCGCGGTGGCTACACCTTC. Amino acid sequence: CASSQARGRGGYTF.

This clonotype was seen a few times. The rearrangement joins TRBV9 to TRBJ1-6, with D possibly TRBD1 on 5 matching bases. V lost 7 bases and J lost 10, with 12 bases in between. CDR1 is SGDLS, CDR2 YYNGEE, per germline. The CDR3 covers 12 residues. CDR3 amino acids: CASGSGGSPLHF. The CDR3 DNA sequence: TGTGCCAGCGGGAGCGGGGGATCACCCCTCCACTTT.

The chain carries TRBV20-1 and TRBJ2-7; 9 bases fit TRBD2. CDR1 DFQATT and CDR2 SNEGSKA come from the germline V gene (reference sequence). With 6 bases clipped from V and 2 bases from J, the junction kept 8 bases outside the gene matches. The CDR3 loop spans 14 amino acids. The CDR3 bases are TGCAGTGCGGAACTAGCGGGTTCTCCCTACGAGCAGTACTTC. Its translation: CSAELAGSPYEQYF.

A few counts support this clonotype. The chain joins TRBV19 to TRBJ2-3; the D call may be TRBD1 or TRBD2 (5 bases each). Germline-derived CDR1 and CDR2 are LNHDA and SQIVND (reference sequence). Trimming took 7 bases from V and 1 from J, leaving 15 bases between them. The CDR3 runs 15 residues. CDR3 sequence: CASKIGTVGTDTQYF. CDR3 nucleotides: TGTGCCAGTAAAATAGGGACGGTGGGCACAGATACGCAGTATTTT.

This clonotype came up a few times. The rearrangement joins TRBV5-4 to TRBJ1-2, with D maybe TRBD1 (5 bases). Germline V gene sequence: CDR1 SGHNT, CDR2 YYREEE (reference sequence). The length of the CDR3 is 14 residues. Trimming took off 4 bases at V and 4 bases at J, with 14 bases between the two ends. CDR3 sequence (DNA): TGTGCCAGCAGCCTCGGGGACGGACTCTATGGCTACACCTTC. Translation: CASSLGDGLYGYTF.

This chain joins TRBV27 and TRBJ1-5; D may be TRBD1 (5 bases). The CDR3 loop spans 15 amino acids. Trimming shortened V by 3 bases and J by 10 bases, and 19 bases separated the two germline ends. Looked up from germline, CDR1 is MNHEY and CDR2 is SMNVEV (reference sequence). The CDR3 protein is CASSFGSQGGSPQHF. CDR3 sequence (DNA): TGTGCCAGCAGTTTTGGGAGTCAGGGAGGCTCCCCCCAGCATTTT.

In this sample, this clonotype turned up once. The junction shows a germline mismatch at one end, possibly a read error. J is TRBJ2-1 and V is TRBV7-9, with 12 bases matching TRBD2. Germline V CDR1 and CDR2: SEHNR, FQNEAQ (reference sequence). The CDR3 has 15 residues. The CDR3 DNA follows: TGTGCCAGCAGCCTAGCGGGGGGGCTCCACAACGAGCAGTTCTTC. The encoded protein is CASSLAGGLHNEQFF.

Here the CDR3 DNA reads TGTGCCAGCAGTTACTATGCGGCGAGGGGTGAGGAAAAACTGTTTTTT. This translates into CASSYYAARGEEKLFF. V is TRBV6-6 and J is TRBJ1-4; D may be TRBD1 (5 bases). Germline lookup yields CDR1 MNHNY and CDR2 SVGAGI (reference sequence). The CDR3 contains 16 residues. The V end lost 1 base, the J end lost 8 bases, and 17 bases lay between the germline ends.

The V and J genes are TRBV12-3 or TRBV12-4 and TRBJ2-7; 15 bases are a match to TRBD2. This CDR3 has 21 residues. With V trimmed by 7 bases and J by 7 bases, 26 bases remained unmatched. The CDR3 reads CASTGSPGTSGGISSYNEQYF. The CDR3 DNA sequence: TGTGCCAGCACCGGATCCCCCGGGACTAGCGGGGGGATTAGCTCCTACAATGAGCAGTACTTC.

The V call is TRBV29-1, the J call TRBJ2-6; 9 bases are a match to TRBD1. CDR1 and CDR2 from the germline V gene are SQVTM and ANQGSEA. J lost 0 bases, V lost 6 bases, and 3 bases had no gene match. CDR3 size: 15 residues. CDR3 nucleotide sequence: TGCAGCGTCGGGACAGGGAGCTCTGGGGCCAACGTCCTGACTTTC. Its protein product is CSVGTGSSGANVLTF.

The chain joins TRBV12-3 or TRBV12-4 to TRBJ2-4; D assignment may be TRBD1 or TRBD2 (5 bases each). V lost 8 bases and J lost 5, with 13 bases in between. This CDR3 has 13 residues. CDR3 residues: CASSVGDQNIQYF. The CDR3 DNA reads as TGTGCCAGCTCGGTGGGGGACCAAAACATTCAGTACTTC.

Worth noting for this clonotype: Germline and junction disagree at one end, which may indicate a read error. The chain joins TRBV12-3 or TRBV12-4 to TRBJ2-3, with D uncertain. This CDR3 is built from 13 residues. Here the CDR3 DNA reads TGTGCCAGCAGTATAGCCGGCACAGATATACAGTATTTT. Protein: CASSIAGTDIQYF.

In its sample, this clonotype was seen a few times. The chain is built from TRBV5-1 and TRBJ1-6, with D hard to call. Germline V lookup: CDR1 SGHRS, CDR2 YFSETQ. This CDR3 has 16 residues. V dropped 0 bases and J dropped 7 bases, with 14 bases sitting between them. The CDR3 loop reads CASSLGSSRGNSPLHF. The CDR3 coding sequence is TGCGCCAGCAGCTTGGGGTCGTCTCGAGGAAATTCACCCCTCCACTTT. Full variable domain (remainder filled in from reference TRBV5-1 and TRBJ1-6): KAGVTQTPRYLIKTRGQQVTLSCSPISGHRSVSWYQQTPGQGLQFLFEYFSETQRNKGNFPGRFSGRQFSNSRSEMNVSTLELGDSALYLCASSLGSSRGNSPLHFGNGTRLTVT.

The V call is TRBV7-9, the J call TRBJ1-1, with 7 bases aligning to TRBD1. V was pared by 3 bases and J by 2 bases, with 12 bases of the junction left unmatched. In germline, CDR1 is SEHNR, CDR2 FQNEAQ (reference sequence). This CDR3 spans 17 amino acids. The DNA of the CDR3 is TGTGCCAGCAGCTTTACAGGACAGGCTGTTAGAAACACTGAAGCTTTCTTT. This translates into CASSFTGQAVRNTEAFF.

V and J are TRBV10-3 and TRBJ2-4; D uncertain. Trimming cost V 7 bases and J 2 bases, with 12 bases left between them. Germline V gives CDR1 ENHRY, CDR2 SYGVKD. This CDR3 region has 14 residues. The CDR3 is CAITPDATKNIQYF. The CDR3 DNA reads TGTGCCATCACTCCGGACGCGACCAAAAACATTCAGTACTTC.

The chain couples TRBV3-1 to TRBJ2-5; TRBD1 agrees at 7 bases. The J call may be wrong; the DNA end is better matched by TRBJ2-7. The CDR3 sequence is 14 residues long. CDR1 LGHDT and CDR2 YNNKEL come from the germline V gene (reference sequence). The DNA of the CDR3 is TGTGCCAGCAGTTCGGCAGGGACAGCTTACGAGCAGTACTTC. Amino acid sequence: CASSSAGTAYEQYF.

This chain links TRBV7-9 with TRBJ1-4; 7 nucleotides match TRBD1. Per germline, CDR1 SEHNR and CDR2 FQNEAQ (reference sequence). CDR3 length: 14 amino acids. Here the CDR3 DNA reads TGTACCTGCAGCTCCCGGGACAGTAATGAAAAACTGTTTTTT. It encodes CTCSSRDSNEKLFF. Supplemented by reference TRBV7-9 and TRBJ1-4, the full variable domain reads DTGVSQNPRHKITKRGQNVTFRCDPISEHNRLYWYRQTLGQGPEFLTYFQNEAQLEKSRLLSDRFSAERPKGSFSTLEIQRTEQGDSAMYLCTCSSRDSNEKLFFGSGTQLSVL.

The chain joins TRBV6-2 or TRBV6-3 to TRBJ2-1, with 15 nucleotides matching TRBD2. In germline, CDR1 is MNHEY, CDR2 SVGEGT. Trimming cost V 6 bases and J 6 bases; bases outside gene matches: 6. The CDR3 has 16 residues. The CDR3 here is CASRRTSGGVSNEQFF. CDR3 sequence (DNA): TGTGCCAGCAGAAGGACTAGCGGGGGGGTAAGCAATGAGCAGTTCTTC.

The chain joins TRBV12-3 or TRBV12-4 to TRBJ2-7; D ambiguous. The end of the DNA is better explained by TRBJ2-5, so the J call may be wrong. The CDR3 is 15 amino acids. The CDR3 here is CASLLTNSRAETQYF. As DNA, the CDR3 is TGTGCCAGCCTCCTGACAAACTCCCGAGCAGAGACCCAGTACTTC.

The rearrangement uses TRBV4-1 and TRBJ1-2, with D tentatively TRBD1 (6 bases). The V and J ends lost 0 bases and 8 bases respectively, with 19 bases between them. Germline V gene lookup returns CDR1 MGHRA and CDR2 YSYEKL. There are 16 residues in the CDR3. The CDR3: CASSQEGVWGANGYTF. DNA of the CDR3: TGCGCCAGCAGCCAAGAAGGGGTTTGGGGGGCTAACGGCTACACCTTC.

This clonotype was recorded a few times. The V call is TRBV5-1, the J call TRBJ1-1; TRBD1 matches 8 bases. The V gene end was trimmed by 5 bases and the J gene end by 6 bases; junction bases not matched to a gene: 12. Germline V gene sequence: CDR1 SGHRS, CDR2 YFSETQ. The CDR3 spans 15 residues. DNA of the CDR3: TGCGCCAGCAGGCGGCCGGACAGGGTGGCCGCTGAAGCTTTCTTT. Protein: CASRRPDRVAAEAFF.

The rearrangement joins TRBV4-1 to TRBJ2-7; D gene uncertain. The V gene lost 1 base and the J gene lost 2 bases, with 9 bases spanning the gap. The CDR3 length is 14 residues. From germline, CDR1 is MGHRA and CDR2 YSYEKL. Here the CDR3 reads CASSQVGRTYEQYF. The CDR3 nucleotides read TGCGCCAGCAGCCAAGTAGGGCGAACCTACGAGCAGTACTTC.

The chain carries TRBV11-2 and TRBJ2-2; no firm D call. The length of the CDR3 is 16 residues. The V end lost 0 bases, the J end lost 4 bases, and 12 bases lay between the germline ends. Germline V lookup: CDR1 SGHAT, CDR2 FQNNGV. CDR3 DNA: TGTGCCAGCAGCTTAGATCGTCCTAGTAGCACCGGGGAGCTGTTTTTT. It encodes CASSLDRPSSTGELFF.

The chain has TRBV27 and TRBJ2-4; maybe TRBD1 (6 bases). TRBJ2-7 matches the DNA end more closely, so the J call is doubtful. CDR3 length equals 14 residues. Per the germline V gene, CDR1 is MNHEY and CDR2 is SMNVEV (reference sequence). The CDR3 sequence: CASMNWDTSYEQYF. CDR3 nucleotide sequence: TGTGCCAGCATGAATTGGGACACTTCCTACGAGCAGTACTTC.